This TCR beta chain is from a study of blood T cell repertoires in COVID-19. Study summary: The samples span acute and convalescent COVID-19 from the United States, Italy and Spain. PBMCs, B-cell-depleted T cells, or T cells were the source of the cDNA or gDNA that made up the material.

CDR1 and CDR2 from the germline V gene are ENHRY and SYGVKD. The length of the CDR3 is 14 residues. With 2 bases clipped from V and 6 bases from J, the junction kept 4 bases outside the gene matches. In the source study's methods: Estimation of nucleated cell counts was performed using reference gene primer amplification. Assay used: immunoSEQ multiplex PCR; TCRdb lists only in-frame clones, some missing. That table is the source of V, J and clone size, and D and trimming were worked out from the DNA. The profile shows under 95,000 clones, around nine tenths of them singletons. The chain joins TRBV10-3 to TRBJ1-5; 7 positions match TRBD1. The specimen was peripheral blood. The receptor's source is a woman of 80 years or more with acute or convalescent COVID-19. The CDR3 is CAISEETGIQPQHF. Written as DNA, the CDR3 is TGTGCCATCAGTGAGGAGACAGGGATTCAGCCCCAGCATTTT.